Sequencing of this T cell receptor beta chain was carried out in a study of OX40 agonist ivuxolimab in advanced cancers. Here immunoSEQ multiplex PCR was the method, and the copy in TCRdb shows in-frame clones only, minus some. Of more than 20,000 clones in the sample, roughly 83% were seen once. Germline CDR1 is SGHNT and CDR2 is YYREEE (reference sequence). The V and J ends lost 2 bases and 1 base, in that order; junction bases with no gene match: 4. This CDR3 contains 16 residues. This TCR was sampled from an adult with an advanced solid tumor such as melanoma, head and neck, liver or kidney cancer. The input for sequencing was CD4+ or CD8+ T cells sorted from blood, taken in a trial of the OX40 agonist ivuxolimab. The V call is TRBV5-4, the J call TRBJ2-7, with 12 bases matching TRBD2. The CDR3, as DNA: TGTGCCAGCAGCTTCTGGACTAGCGGGGATTCCTACGAGCAGTACTTC. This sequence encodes CASSFWTSGDSYEQYF.